This T cell receptor beta chain emerged from a study of T cells after yellow fever vaccination. In making TCR cDNA, 5'RACE template switching added a universal primer site and UMIs to it. TCRdb itself ran the 5' RACE reads through MiXCR, one entry per CDR3 protein. The table shows roughly 120,000 distinct CDR3 sequences, with 8.4% occurring only once. Trimming pared 0 bases from V and 7 bases from J, leaving 16 bases between. The germline V gene has CDR1 DFQATT and CDR2 SNEGSKA (reference sequence). This CDR3 is built from 14 residues. Broader study findings: Shared CD4/CD8 clonotypes were a small share, likely from convergent recombination.

This clonotype was recorded at least ten times. The antigen remains undetermined. This receptor was taken from a man younger than 40 who received the YFV17D yellow fever vaccine. Sequenced here: CD8+ T cells sorted from PBMCs, sampled 45 days after the yellow fever booster vaccination. The genes are TRBV20-1 and TRBJ2-7, with D maybe TRBD1 (6 bases). The CDR3 DNA sequence: TGCAGTGCTAGAGACTATACAGGGTCGGGGGAGCAGTACTTC. It is translated as CSARDYTGSGEQYF.